This T cell receptor beta chain originates from a study of graft-versus-host responses after intestinal transplantation. Looking at the study overall: Recipients obtained multivisceral, liver-intestinal, or isolated intestinal transplants. Tacrolimus and steroids were given for around 3 years to all recipients after anti-thymocyte globulin induction.

Profiled with immunoSEQ multiplex PCR; TCRdb holds only in-frame clones, not every one. The table records some 41,000 clones, roughly 96% of them present only once. V was cut by 6 bases and J by 7 bases, with 12 bases left in between. CDR1 and CDR2 (germline): MGHRA, YSYEKL. This CDR3 contains 13 residues. Remarks on this clone: Its antigen remains unknown.

Study results and limitations: Detection of GvH clones occurred in recipient marrow, and some had their first appearance in ileum or blood. HvG clone declines early post-transplant were associated with peak circulating GvH levels.

Material: unstimulated CD8+ T cells sorted from spleen or lymph node cells, obtained before transplant. The chain carries TRBV4-1 and TRBJ1-4; possible D gene TRBD1, 6 bases. The source is a human donor who was the organ donor for an intestinal transplant. In nucleotides, the CDR3 is TGCGCCAGCAGGGACAGTGGGGGTGAAAAACTGTTTTTT. It is translated as CASRDSGGEKLFF.